This entry lists 5 T cell receptor beta chains sequenced from one sample in a study of vaccination effects on CD4 cells after COVID-19. Repertoires were generated with immunoSEQ multiplex PCR, while TCRdb's copy carries only in-frame clones and drops some. The profile covers 65,000 to 90,000 clones, with about four fifths appearing a single time and 2.5% to 3% taken by the ten largest. Sequencing was preceded by expansion of antigen-specific CD4+ T cells with viral peptide pools in the ViraFEST assay. Scientists isolated CD4+ T cells after an approximately ten-day culture period ended. Nucleocapsid antibody tests were negative, and the vaccine recipients had no prior SARS-CoV-2 infection. These TCRs' antigens remain unknown. Sequencing used CD4+ T cells from PBMCs cultured with HCoV-NL63 spike peptides, obtained before COVID-19 vaccination. The receptor source for this set is a human donor who received a COVID-19 vaccine.

The chain joins TRBV24-1 to TRBJ2-1, with TRBD1 matching 12 bases. Trimming removed 3 bases from V and 10 bases from J; junction bases left unmatched: 9. Germline V gene sequence: CDR1 KGHDR, CDR2 SFDVKD. The CDR3 loop spans 16 amino acids. CDR3 in DNA: TGTGCCACCAGTGATGTACCGGGACAGGGGGCGAGAGAGCAGTTCTTC. It encodes CATSDVPGQGAREQFF.

The V gene is TRBV5-1, the J gene TRBJ2-1; 8 bases fit TRBD2. This CDR3 comprises 15 residues. Germline assignment: CDR1 SGHRS and CDR2 YFSETQ. V lost 4 bases, J lost 4 bases, and 7 bases stayed unmatched. In DNA, the CDR3 is TGCGCCAGCAGCCCAGCGGGGGTGTTTTACAATGAGCAGTTCTTC. It encodes CASSPAGVFYNEQFF.

V is TRBV18 and J is TRBJ2-3; a possible D gene is TRBD1 (7 bases). This CDR3 region has 15 residues. Germline V gene lookup returns CDR1 KGHSH and CDR2 LQKENI. V lost 3 bases and J lost 7, with 17 bases in between. The CDR3 DNA sequence: TGTGCCAGCTCACCTCTCCCGACAGGGACTTATACGCAGTATTTT. It is translated as CASSPLPTGTYTQYF.

This clone was observed a handful of times. The chain employs TRBV30 and TRBJ1-5; D gene uncertain. V was clipped by 2 bases and J by 4 bases, with 6 bases between them. Germline V CDR1 and CDR2: GTSNPN, SVGIG (reference sequence). The CDR3 length is 12 residues. The CDR3 nucleotides are TGTGCCTGGAGTCTCGGGAATCAGCCCCAGCATTTT. It is translated as CAWSLGNQPQHF.

The CDR3 coding sequence is TGTGCCAGCAGCCGACAGACGAGCTCCTACAATGAGCAGTTCTTC. It is translated as CASSRQTSSYNEQFF. The rearrangement links TRBV7-3 to TRBJ2-1, with D possibly being TRBD1 (5 bases). V gave up 5 bases and J gave up 0 bases, with 11 bases separating them. There are 15 residues in the CDR3. Germline CDR1 is SGHTA and CDR2 is FQGTGA.